This TCR beta chain came from a study of CXCR3 chemokines and chemotherapy response in bladder cancer. This CDR3 comprises 14 residues. Germline loops: CDR1 MNHEY, CDR2 SVGEGT. V lost 0 bases, J lost 4 bases, and 9 bases lay in between. By proportion, this clonotype is medium-sized. TCRdb called the PCR reads again in MiXCR, with one record for every CDR3 protein. Among more than 4,500 distinct CDR3 sequences listed, about an eighth were seen once. This chain joins TRBV6-2 or TRBV6-3 and TRBJ1-2, with D possibly matching TRBD1 (6 bases). The sequence came from a human donor with bladder cancer that responded to neoadjuvant chemotherapy. This specimen was collected from a patient whose treatment included neoadjuvant chemotherapy. The DNA of the CDR3 is TGTGCCAGCAGTTACTCCGGACAGACCTATGGCTACACCTTC. Its translation: CASSYSGQTYGYTF.